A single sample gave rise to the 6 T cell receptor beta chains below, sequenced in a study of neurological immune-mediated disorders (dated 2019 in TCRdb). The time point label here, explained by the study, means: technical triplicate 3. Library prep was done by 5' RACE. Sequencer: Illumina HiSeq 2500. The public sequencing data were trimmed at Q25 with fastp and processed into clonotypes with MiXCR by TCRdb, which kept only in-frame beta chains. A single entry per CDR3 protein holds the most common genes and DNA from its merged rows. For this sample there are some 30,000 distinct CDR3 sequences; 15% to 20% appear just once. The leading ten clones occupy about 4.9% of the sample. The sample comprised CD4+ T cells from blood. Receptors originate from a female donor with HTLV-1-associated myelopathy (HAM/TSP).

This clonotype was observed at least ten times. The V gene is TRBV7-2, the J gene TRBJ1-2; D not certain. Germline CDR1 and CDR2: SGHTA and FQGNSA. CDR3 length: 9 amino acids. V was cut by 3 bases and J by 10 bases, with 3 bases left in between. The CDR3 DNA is TGTGCCAGCAGCTTTCCCTACACCTTC. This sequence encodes CASSFPYTF. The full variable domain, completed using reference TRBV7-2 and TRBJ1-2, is GAGVSQSPSNKVTEKGKDVELRCDPISGHTALYWYRQSLGQGLEFLIYFQGNSAPDKSGLPSDRFSAERTGGSVSTLTIQRTQQEDSAVYLCASSFPYTFGSGTRLTVV.

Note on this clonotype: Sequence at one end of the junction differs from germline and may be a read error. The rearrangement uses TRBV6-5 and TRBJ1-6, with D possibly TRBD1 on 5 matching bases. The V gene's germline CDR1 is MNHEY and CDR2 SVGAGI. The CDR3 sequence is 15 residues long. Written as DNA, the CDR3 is TGTGCCAGCACAAAGGGTGTGGGGCTGAGTTCACCCCTCAACTTT. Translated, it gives CASTKGVGLSSPLNF.

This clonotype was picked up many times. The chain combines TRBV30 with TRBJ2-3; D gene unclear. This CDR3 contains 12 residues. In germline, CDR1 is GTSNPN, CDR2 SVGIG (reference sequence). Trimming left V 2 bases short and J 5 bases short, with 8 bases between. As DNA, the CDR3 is TGTGCCTGGAGTTATAATTTAGATACGCAGTATTTT. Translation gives CAWSYNLDTQYF.

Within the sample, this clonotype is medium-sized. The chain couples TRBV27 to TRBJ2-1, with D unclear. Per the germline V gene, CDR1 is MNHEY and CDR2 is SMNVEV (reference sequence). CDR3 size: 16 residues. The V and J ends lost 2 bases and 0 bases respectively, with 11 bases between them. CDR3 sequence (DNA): TGTGCCAGCAGTTTAGGATCTACCAGCTCCTACAATGAGCAGTTCTTC. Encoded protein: CASSLGSTSSYNEQFF.

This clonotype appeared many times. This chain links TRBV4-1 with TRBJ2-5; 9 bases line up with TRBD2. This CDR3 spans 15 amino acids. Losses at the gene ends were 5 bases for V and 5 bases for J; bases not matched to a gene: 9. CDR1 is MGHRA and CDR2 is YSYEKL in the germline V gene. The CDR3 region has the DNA TGCGCCAGCAGCTTGGGCCTAGCGGGGTGGGAGACCCAGTACTTC. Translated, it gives CASSLGLAGWETQYF.

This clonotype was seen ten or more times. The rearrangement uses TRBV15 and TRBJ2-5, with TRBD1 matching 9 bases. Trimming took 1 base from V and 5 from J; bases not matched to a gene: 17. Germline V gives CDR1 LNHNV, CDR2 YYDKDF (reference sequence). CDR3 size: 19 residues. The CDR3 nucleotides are TGTGCCACCAGCAGAGGCTCCCCACAGGGGGCCCCGCAGTTGGAGACCCAGTACTTC. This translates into CATSRGSPQGAPQLETQYF.